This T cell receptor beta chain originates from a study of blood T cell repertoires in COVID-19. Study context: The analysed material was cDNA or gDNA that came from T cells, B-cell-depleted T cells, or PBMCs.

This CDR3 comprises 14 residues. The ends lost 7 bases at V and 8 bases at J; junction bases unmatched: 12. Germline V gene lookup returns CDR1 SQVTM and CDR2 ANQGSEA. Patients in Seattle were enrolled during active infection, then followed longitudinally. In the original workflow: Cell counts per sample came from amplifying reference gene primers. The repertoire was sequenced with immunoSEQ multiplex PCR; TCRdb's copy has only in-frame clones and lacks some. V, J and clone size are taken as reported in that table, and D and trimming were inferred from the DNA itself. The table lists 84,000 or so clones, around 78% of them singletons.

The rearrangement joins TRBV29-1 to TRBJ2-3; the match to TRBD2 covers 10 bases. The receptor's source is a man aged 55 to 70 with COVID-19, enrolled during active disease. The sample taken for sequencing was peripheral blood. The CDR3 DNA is TGCAGCGCGTGGGAAGCGGGGGGGCCGAGTACGCAGTATTTT. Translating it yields CSAWEAGGPSTQYF.